Here is one TCR beta chain with its context. Antigen: not known. Extraction of RNA preceded its reverse transcription into cDNA, which served as the sequencing template. Produced via immunoSEQ multiplex PCR; TCRdb's table is partial and in-frame only. The sample lists about 290,000 clones; over 45% were seen once. These data are taken from a study of CD8+ T cells in alopecia areata. Overall study: Tofacitinib lasted 6 to 18 months, then 6 months off drug. Affected scalp percentage gauged treated patients' severity.

Study results and caveats: Because of a solitary nonresponder, the connection of baseline CD8+ expansion to response stays uncertain. Under tofacitinib, numerous expanded lesional clonotypes remained detectable in scalp and blood.

Treatment defined: oral pan-JAK inhibitor, 5-10 mg twice daily. In germline, CDR1 is MNHEY, CDR2 SMNVEV (reference sequence). Trimming at V came to 6 bases and at J to 3 bases, leaving 3 bases not matched to a gene. The CDR3 sequence is 14 residues long. The sequenced sample was CD4+ T cells sorted from blood, obtained at week 24, from a patient treated with tofacitinib. The genes are TRBV27 and TRBJ2-2; 8 bases fit TRBD1. This receptor was obtained from a human donor with alopecia areata. In DNA form, the CDR3 reads TGTGCCAGCAGCAGGGGGCTATACACCGGGGAGCTGTTTTTT. This translates into CASSRGLYTGELFF.